Shown below are 23 T cell receptor beta chains from a single sample sequenced in a study of blood T cell repertoires in COVID-19. The table came from immunoSEQ multiplex PCR; TCRdb's copy has only in-frame clones and leaves some out. There are 25,000 to 30,000 clones in the sample; nearly 90% occur only once, and around half lies in the top ten. Sequenced input: peripheral blood. The receptors here all came from a human donor with acute or convalescent COVID-19. The donor label of this sample is uncertain.

This chain links TRBV6-2 or TRBV6-3 with TRBJ2-5; D is uncertain. V was pared by 2 bases and J by 4 bases, with 11 bases between. This CDR3 region has 14 residues. The germline V gene has CDR1 MNHEY and CDR2 SVGEGT. The CDR3 nucleotides are TGTGCCAGCAGTTACGCTGGCTCCTCAGAGACCCAGTACTTC. Translated, it gives CASSYAGSSETQYF.

The gene calls are TRBV6-4 and TRBJ2-3; D is ambiguous. V was clipped by 3 bases and J by 5 bases, with 12 bases between them. CDR1 and CDR2 from the germline V gene are MRHNA and SNTAGT. The CDR3 length is 14 residues. The CDR3 DNA sequence: TGTGCCAGCAGTGATGGGCTATTGGGAGATACGCAGTATTTT. Amino acids: CASSDGLLGDTQYF.

J is TRBJ2-5 and V is TRBV4-3; TRBD1 matches 8 bases. V lost 0 bases, J lost 4 bases, and 7 bases stayed unmatched. This CDR3 has 16 residues. CDR1 and CDR2 (germline): LGHNA, YSLEER. DNA of the CDR3: TGCGCCAGCAGCCAAGAGTACAGGGGGGTGGGAGAGACCCAGTACTTC. As protein: CASSQEYRGVGETQYF.

The chain joins TRBV5-1 to TRBJ2-7; 9 bases map to TRBD1. With 3 bases clipped from V and 1 base from J, the junction kept 8 bases outside the gene matches. The CDR3 extends over 16 amino acids. The germline gives CDR1 SGHRS, CDR2 YFSETQ. The CDR3 region has the DNA TGCGCCAGCAGCTCAAACCCGACAGGGGGTTCCTACGAGCAGTACTTC. Amino acids: CASSSNPTGGSYEQYF.

The V call is TRBV6-6, the J call TRBJ2-1; TRBD2 matches 9 bases. CDR3 length equals 15 residues. In germline, CDR1 is MNHNY, CDR2 SVGAGI (reference sequence). V lost 9 bases and J lost 10; bases outside the gene matches: 16. CDR3 region: CASSAGGDTVREQFF. CDR3 in DNA: TGTGCCAGTTCGGCGGGAGGGGATACTGTTCGGGAGCAGTTCTTC.

The chain carries TRBV3-1 (or the pseudogene TRBV3-2) and TRBJ2-7, with D maybe TRBD2 (5 bases). V shed 4 bases and J shed 5 bases, with 15 bases lying between them. From germline, CDR1 is LGHDT and CDR2 YNNKEL (reference sequence). This CDR3 comprises 14 residues. DNA of the CDR3: TGTGCCAGCAGCCGCGTGGGAGCGAACAACGAGCAGTACTTC. Translation gives CASSRVGANNEQYF.

CDR3 DNA: TGTGCCAGCAGTTACCCCCTCGGGCCCCAGCATTTT. Amino acids: CASSYPLGPQHF. The rearrangement uses TRBV6-5 and TRBJ1-5; D is unresolved. CDR3 length equals 12 residues. V lost 2 bases, J lost 9 bases, and 8 bases lay in between. Germline V gives CDR1 MNHEY, CDR2 SVGAGI.

This clone showed up just once. V and J are TRBV29-1 and TRBJ2-7; 10 bases are a match to TRBD1. V was clipped by 4 bases and J by 6 bases; unmatched bases: 6. The CDR3 loop spans 13 amino acids. Germline loops: CDR1 SQVTM, CDR2 ANQGSEA. CDR3 DNA sequence: TGCAGCGTTGCTCGACAGGGGGCGGGCGAGCAGTACTTC. Translating gives CSVARQGAGEQYF.

The chain uses TRBV19 and TRBJ2-3; 12 nucleotides agree with TRBD2. Germline CDR1 LNHDA, CDR2 SQIVND (reference sequence). The J segment lost 5 bases and the V segment lost 5 bases, leaving 5 bases of the junction unmatched. CDR3 length: 15 amino acids. The CDR3 DNA sequence: TGTGCCAGTAGTCCTAGCGGGAGGGCAGAAGATACGCAGTATTTT. Protein sequence: CASSPSGRAEDTQYF. The full variable domain, completed using reference TRBV19 and TRBJ2-3, is DGGITQSPKYLFRKEGQNVTLSCEQNLNHDAMYWYRQDPGQGLRLIYYSQIVNDFQKGDIAEGYSVSREKKESFPLTVTSAQKNPTAFYLCASSPSGRAEDTQYFGPGTRLTVL.

The chain links TRBV20-1 to TRBJ1-1, with D perhaps matching TRBD1 (6 bases). The CDR3 spans 11 residues. Germline CDR1 and CDR2: DFQATT and SNEGSKA (reference sequence). Trimming cost V 5 bases and J 5 bases, with 9 bases left between them. The CDR3 nucleotides read TGCAGTGCTGCCAGGGGTACTGAAGCTTTCTTT. Its translation is CSAARGTEAFF.

This chain connects TRBV28 to TRBJ1-4; no reliable D call. Trimming pared 4 bases from V and 5 bases from J, leaving 11 bases between. This CDR3 is built from 14 residues. Germline V lookup: CDR1 MDHEN, CDR2 SYDVKM. The CDR3 coding sequence is TGTGCCAGCAGTTACCCCGGGGAGAATGAAAAACTGTTTTTT. Protein sequence: CASSYPGENEKLFF.

V is TRBV5-1 and J is TRBJ2-3; 7 bases are shared with TRBD1. V shed 2 bases and J 6 bases; nucleotides not matched to a gene: 0. The CDR3 is 12 residues long. Germline assignment: CDR1 SGHRS and CDR2 YFSETQ. The CDR3 DNA reads TGCGCCAGCAGCTTACAGGGGGATACGCAGTATTTT. Its translation: CASSLQGDTQYF.

V and J are TRBV2 and TRBJ2-1; D is unresolved. The CDR3 has 12 residues. The V gene lost 4 bases and the J gene lost 4 bases, with 5 bases spanning the gap. Germline V gene data show CDR1 as SNHLY and CDR2 as FYNNEI. The CDR3 DNA follows: TGTGCCAGCAGTGCACGGTACAATGAGCAGTTCTTC. It yields the protein CASSARYNEQFF.

The V and J genes are TRBV5-1 and TRBJ1-3; D is possibly TRBD1 (5 bases). V was pared by 2 bases and J by 0 bases, with 9 bases between. Germline-derived CDR1 and CDR2 are SGHRS and YFSETQ. This CDR3 is 15 amino acids long. In nucleotides, the CDR3 is TGCGCCAGCAGCTTAGGACATACCTCTGGAAACACCATATATTTT. Translated, it gives CASSLGHTSGNTIYF.

This clone came up a few times. The rearrangement uses TRBV19 and TRBJ1-6, with 11 nucleotides matching TRBD1. The CDR3 consists of 13 residues. Germline CDR1 is LNHDA and CDR2 is SQIVND (reference sequence). V dropped 7 bases and J dropped 9; count of bases not matched to a gene: 2. Written as DNA, the CDR3 is TGTGCCAGTATGGACAGGGGGCTTTCACCCCTCCACTTT. Protein: CASMDRGLSPLHF.

This chain connects TRBV19 to TRBJ1-1; 7 nucleotides match TRBD1. Trimming at V came to 9 bases and at J to 1 base, leaving 14 bases not matched to a gene. This CDR3 contains 16 residues. Germline CDR1 reads LNHDA; CDR2 reads SQIVND (reference sequence). The CDR3 DNA reads TGTGCCAGCCGAAAACGGGACAGTGCAGGGAACACTGAAGCTTTCTTT. Its translation: CASRKRDSAGNTEAFF.

The rearrangement joins TRBV14 to TRBJ1-1; D is unresolved. This CDR3 comprises 14 residues. V was trimmed by 5 bases and J by 5 bases, leaving 15 bases between them. CDR1 and CDR2 (germline): SGHDN, FVKESK. CDR3: CASSLQILGTEAFF. In nucleotides, the CDR3 is TGTGCCAGCAGCTTACAGATTTTGGGTACTGAAGCTTTCTTT.

The gene calls are TRBV2 and TRBJ2-3, with 9 bases identical to TRBD1. From germline, CDR1 is SNHLY and CDR2 FYNNEI. Losses at the gene ends were 2 bases for V and 11 bases for J; bases not matched to a gene: 5. The CDR3 spans 13 residues. This CDR3 reads CASSESRGQGQYF. The CDR3 DNA reads as TGTGCCAGCAGTGAAAGTAGGGGACAGGGGCAGTATTTT.

The rearrangement joins TRBV27 to TRBJ2-7, with a tentative D call TRBD1 (6 bases). Germline CDR1 is MNHEY and CDR2 is SMNVEV (reference sequence). The V end was cut by 8 bases, the J end by 1 base, with 18 bases between. This CDR3 has 15 amino acids. In DNA form, the CDR3 reads TGTGCCAGCGCCCTATTCAGGGGTGGGTCCTACGAGCAGTACTTC. Residues: CASALFRGGSYEQYF.

The CDR3 region is CATSDLPEGLAGEETQYF. The CDR3 nucleotides are TGTGCCACCAGTGATTTGCCTGAGGGGCTAGCGGGAGAAGAGACCCAGTACTTC. The gene calls are TRBV24-1 and TRBJ2-5; 10 bases agree with TRBD2. J lost 3 bases, V lost 0 bases, and 9 bases had no gene match. The CDR3 loop spans 18 amino acids. The germline gives CDR1 KGHDR, CDR2 SFDVKD.

The chain couples TRBV27 to TRBJ1-6, with unresolved D. This CDR3 has 16 residues. Trimming pared 6 bases from V and 10 bases from J, leaving 22 bases between. Germline V gene sequence: CDR1 MNHEY, CDR2 SMNVEV (reference sequence). CDR3 sequence: CASSQNSILSGSPLHF. Written as DNA, the CDR3 is TGTGCCAGCAGCCAGAACTCAATCCTCTCCGGGTCACCCCTCCACTTT.

The CDR3 DNA sequence: TGTGCCAGCACCGGGGGACAGCTGAACACTGAAGCTTTCTTT. It codes for CASTGGQLNTEAFF. The chain has TRBV6-6 and TRBJ1-1; 7 bases align to TRBD1. This CDR3 is 14 amino acids long. V dropped 7 bases and J dropped 0; count of bases not matched to a gene: 5. Germline-derived CDR1 and CDR2 are MNHNY and SVGAGI (reference sequence).

The chain is built from TRBV11-1 and TRBJ1-2; D not resolved. Germline V gives CDR1 SGHAT, CDR2 FQDESV (reference sequence). Trimming removed 5 bases at V and 4 bases at J, with 14 bases between. CDR3 length: 14 residues. The CDR3 bases are TGTGCCAGCAGCATGGACCTCGCGGGCTATGGCTACACCTTC. It yields the protein CASSMDLAGYGYTF.